The rows below give T cell receptor beta chains drawn from one sample of a study of shared clonotypes between healthy human individuals. Clones were read by immunoSEQ multiplex PCR, and TCRdb kept only the in-frame ones, dropping some. This table has around 980,000 clones, 70% to 80% appearing once. What was sequenced was memory CD4+ T cells from PBMCs. Every receptor here comes from a man younger than 30 in good health. Some clones in this sample may be carry-over from other donors' samples. The CDR3 runs from the conserved cysteine through the conserved F or W. D genes are given only for firm matches. Only some rows state a clone size, as once, few, many or a class for expanded clones.

cdr3_aa: CASSSRTGGYNEQFF; cdr3_nt: TGTGCCAGCAGCTCCCGGACAGGGGGTTACAATGAGCAGTTCTTC; d_call: TRBD1; clone_size: NA; v_call: TRBV9; j_call: TRBJ2-1
cdr3_aa: CASSLSWGVPDTQYF; cdr3_nt: TGTGCCAGCAGTTTATCATGGGGGGTACCGGATACGCAGTATTTT; d_call: NA; clone_size: NA; v_call: TRBV27; j_call: TRBJ2-3
cdr3_aa: CASSFQPAGYEQYF; cdr3_nt: TGTGCCAGCAGCTTCCAACCCGCTGGTTACGAGCAGTACTTC; d_call: NA; clone_size: NA; v_call: TRBV13; j_call: TRBJ2-7
cdr3_aa: CASRTGQGKTEAFF; cdr3_nt: TGTGCCAGCAGGACGGGACAGGGGAAGACTGAAGCTTTCTTT; d_call: TRBD1; clone_size: NA; v_call: TRBV28; j_call: TRBJ1-1
cdr3_aa: CASTDRGRETQYF; cdr3_nt: TGTGCCAGCACAGACAGGGGTAGGGAGACCCAGTACTTC; d_call: TRBD1; clone_size: NA; v_call: TRBV5-4; j_call: TRBJ2-5
cdr3_aa: CASSLANQPNYEKLFF; cdr3_nt: TGTGCCAGCAGCTTAGCGAACCAGCCGAATTATGAAAAACTGTTTTTT; d_call: NA; clone_size: few; v_call: TRBV7-6; j_call: TRBJ1-4
cdr3_aa: CASSLPEGGTGIEQYF; cdr3_nt: TGCGCCAGCAGCTTGCCCGAGGGAGGGACAGGGATCGAGCAGTACTTC; d_call: TRBD1; clone_size: few; v_call: TRBV5-1; j_call: TRBJ2-7
cdr3_aa: CASSQDRGQPQHF; cdr3_nt: TGCGCCAGCAGCCAAGACCGGGGTCAGCCCCAGCATTTT; d_call: NA; clone_size: NA; v_call: TRBV4-1; j_call: TRBJ1-5
cdr3_aa: CASSFWSYLGNQPQHF; cdr3_nt: TGTGCCAGCAGCTTCTGGTCCTACTTGGGCAATCAGCCCCAGCATTTT; d_call: NA; clone_size: many; v_call: TRBV5-6; j_call: TRBJ1-5
cdr3_aa: CASSFRRTGDTGELFF; cdr3_nt: TGTGCCAGCAGCTTTCGCCGGACAGGTGACACCGGGGAGCTGTTTTTT; d_call: TRBD1; clone_size: NA; v_call: TRBV5-4; j_call: TRBJ2-2
cdr3_aa: CASSLESGGNQPQHF; cdr3_nt: TGCGCCAGCAGCTTGGAATCGGGGGGCAATCAGCCCCAGCATTTT; d_call: NA; clone_size: once; v_call: TRBV5-1; j_call: TRBJ1-5
cdr3_aa: CASSEGGTDVYEQYF; cdr3_nt: TGTGCCAGCAGTGAAGGGGGGACAGACGTCTACGAGCAGTACTTC; d_call: TRBD1; clone_size: NA; v_call: TRBV6-1; j_call: TRBJ2-7
cdr3_aa: CASSQEGVLYSGNTIYF; cdr3_nt: TGTGCCAGCAGCCAAGAAGGGGTTCTTTACTCTGGAAACACCATATATTTT; d_call: NA; clone_size: NA; v_call: TRBV4-2; j_call: TRBJ1-3
cdr3_aa: CASSLNKGGGELFF; cdr3_nt: TGTGCCAGCAGTTTGAACAAAGGGGGCGGGGAGCTGTTTTTT; d_call: NA; clone_size: NA; v_call: TRBV27; j_call: TRBJ2-2
cdr3_aa: CASSASGDPYEQYF; cdr3_nt: TGTGCCAGCAGCGCCAGCGGGGACCCCTACGAGCAGTACTTC; d_call: TRBD2; clone_size: many; v_call: TRBV9; j_call: TRBJ2-7
cdr3_aa: CASSLPLGRASNYGYTF; cdr3_nt: TGTGCCAGCAGCCTCCCCCTCGGACGGGCGTCTAACTATGGCTACACCTTC; d_call: NA; clone_size: many; v_call: TRBV11-2; j_call: TRBJ1-2
cdr3_aa: CASSQEQGALAKNIQYF; cdr3_nt: TGTGCCAGCAGCCAAGAACAGGGGGCTCTAGCCAAAAACATTCAGTACTTC; d_call: TRBD1; clone_size: once; v_call: TRBV4-2; j_call: TRBJ2-4
cdr3_aa: CASSSLGGGKETQYF; cdr3_nt: TGTGCCAGCAGTAGCCTCGGGGGAGGCAAAGAGACCCAGTACTTC; d_call: NA; clone_size: NA; v_call: TRBV2; j_call: TRBJ2-5
cdr3_aa: CASSLGTGMPAYSGNTIYF; cdr3_nt: TGTGCCAGCAGTTTAGGTACAGGGATGCCCGCTTACTCTGGAAACACCATATATTTT; d_call: NA; clone_size: NA; v_call: TRBV28; j_call: TRBJ1-3
cdr3_aa: CASSPSGDIQYF; cdr3_nt: TGTGCCAGCAGTCCGAGTGGGGACATTCAGTACTTC; d_call: NA; clone_size: NA; v_call: TRBV6-5; j_call: TRBJ2-4
cdr3_aa: CASSNTRDATFNEQFF; cdr3_nt: TGTGCCAGCAGCAACACCCGGGACGCGACCTTCAATGAGCAGTTCTTC; d_call: NA; clone_size: NA; v_call: TRBV28; j_call: TRBJ2-1
cdr3_aa: CASSLRDRGTKLANYGYTF; cdr3_nt: TGTGCCAGCAGCTTACGGGACAGGGGAACAAAGTTAGCTAACTATGGCTACACCTTC; d_call: TRBD1; clone_size: NA; v_call: TRBV7-9; j_call: TRBJ1-2
cdr3_aa: CASRPLERESYNEQFF; cdr3_nt: TGTGCCAGCAGGCCTCTGGAGCGGGAGTCCTACAATGAGCAGTTCTTC; d_call: TRBD2; clone_size: few; v_call: TRBV11-2; j_call: TRBJ2-1
cdr3_aa: CASSTRDSMRSGANVLTF; cdr3_nt: TGTGCCAGTAGTACCCGGGACAGCATGCGCTCTGGGGCCAACGTCCTGACTTTC; d_call: TRBD1; clone_size: NA; v_call: TRBV19; j_call: TRBJ2-6
cdr3_aa: CASSSLVVFGEQFF; cdr3_nt: TGTGCCAGCAGTTCCCTAGTTGTTTTCGGTGAGCAGTTCTTC; d_call: NA; clone_size: NA; v_call: TRBV6-5; j_call: TRBJ2-1
cdr3_aa: CASSLQGWSSGNTIYF; cdr3_nt: TGTGCCAGCAGTTTACAGGGATGGAGCTCTGGAAACACCATATATTTT; d_call: NA; clone_size: once; v_call: TRBV28; j_call: TRBJ1-3
cdr3_aa: CASSTTGQGRNQPQHF; cdr3_nt: TGTGCCAGCAGTACTACCGGACAGGGCCGCAATCAGCCCCAGCATTTT; d_call: TRBD1; clone_size: NA; v_call: TRBV28; j_call: TRBJ1-5
cdr3_aa: CASSIAWNTEAFF; cdr3_nt: TGTGCCAGTAGTATCGCTTGGAACACTGAAGCTTTCTTT; d_call: NA; clone_size: few; v_call: TRBV19; j_call: TRBJ1-1
cdr3_aa: CASSLETGARVGTQYF; cdr3_nt: TGTGCCAGCAGCTTAGAGACAGGGGCCCGGGTGGGCACCCAGTACTTC; d_call: TRBD1; clone_size: once; v_call: TRBV7-2; j_call: TRBJ2-5
cdr3_aa: CSALRYEQYF; cdr3_nt: TGCAGTGCTTTAAGATACGAGCAGTACTTC; d_call: NA; clone_size: many; v_call: TRBV20-1; j_call: TRBJ2-7
cdr3_aa: CAWSPVSHEQFF; cdr3_nt: TGTGCCTGGAGCCCCGTTAGCCATGAGCAGTTCTTC; d_call: NA; clone_size: NA; v_call: TRBV30; j_call: TRBJ2-1
cdr3_aa: CAWGGQANTEAFF; cdr3_nt: TGTGCCTGGGGGGGACAGGCGAACACTGAAGCTTTCTTT; d_call: TRBD1; clone_size: NA; v_call: TRBV30; j_call: TRBJ1-1
cdr3_aa: CASSQEGLEKLFF; cdr3_nt: TGTGCCAGCAGCCAAGAGGGTCTCGAAAAACTGTTTTTT; d_call: NA; clone_size: NA; v_call: TRBV14; j_call: TRBJ1-4